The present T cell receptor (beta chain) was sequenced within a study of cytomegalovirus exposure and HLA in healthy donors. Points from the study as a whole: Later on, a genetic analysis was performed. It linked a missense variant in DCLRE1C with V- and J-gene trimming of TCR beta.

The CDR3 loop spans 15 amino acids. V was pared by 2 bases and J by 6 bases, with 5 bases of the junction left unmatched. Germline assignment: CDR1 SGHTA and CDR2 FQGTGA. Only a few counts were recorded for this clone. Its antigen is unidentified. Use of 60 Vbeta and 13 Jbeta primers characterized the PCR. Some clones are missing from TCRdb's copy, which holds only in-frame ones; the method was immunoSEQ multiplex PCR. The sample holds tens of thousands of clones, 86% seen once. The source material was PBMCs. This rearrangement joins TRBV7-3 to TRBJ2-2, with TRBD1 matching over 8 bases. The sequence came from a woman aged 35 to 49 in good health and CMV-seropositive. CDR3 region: CASSLQGAGAGELFF. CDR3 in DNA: TGTGCCAGCAGCTTACAGGGGGCAGGCGCCGGGGAGCTGTTTTTT.